Shown below are 14 T cell receptor beta chains from a single sample sequenced in a study of T cell changes during pregnancy in multiple sclerosis. Here immunoSEQ multiplex PCR was the method, and the copy in TCRdb shows in-frame clones only, minus some. The sample lists about 47,000 clones, about 91% occurring once. This specimen consisted of peripheral blood, obtained in the third trimester of pregnancy. These receptors all come from a female donor with multiple sclerosis, enrolled in a pregnancy study.

The CDR3 DNA follows: TGCGCCAGCAGCCAAGGGCCAGGAGGTGGCTACGAGCAGTACTTC. It is translated as CASSQGPGGGYEQYF. V gene TRBV4-3 combines with J gene TRBJ2-7; weak D call: TRBD2 (5 bases). V was clipped by 1 base and J by 3 bases, with 13 bases between them. In germline, CDR1 is LGHNA, CDR2 YSLEER. There are 15 residues in the CDR3.

This chain links TRBV7-9 with TRBJ1-1; 7 bases align to TRBD1. The ends lost 6 bases at V and 6 bases at J; junction bases unmatched: 10. This CDR3 has 14 residues. Germline CDR1 and CDR2: SEHNR and FQNEAQ (reference sequence). The CDR3 DNA is TGTGCCAGCAGAATTACAGGGGTAGGAGCTGAAGCTTTCTTT. Translating gives CASRITGVGAEAFF.

The V and J genes are TRBV25-1 and TRBJ2-5, with TRBD2 as a possible D gene (5 bases). Trimming pared 3 bases from V and 0 bases from J, leaving 14 bases between. This CDR3 comprises 16 residues. Germline values: CDR1 MGHDK, CDR2 SYGVNS. CDR3 sequence: CASSDPTGLYQETQYF. CDR3 coding DNA: TGTGCCAGCAGTGACCCTACCGGACTCTACCAAGAGACCCAGTACTTC.

The V and J genes are TRBV18 and TRBJ1-1; 7 bases match TRBD1. CDR1 KGHSH and CDR2 LQKENI come from the germline V gene. The CDR3 consists of 15 residues. V dropped 0 bases and J dropped 4; count of bases not matched to a gene: 5. The CDR3 bases are TGTGCCAGCTCACCACCCAGGGGGGTGGCCACTGAAGCTTTCTTT. It codes for CASSPPRGVATEAFF. Full variable domain (remainder filled in from reference TRBV18 and TRBJ1-1): NAGVMQNPRHLVRRRGQEARLRCSPMKGHSHVYWYRQLPEEGLKFMVYLQKENIIDESGMPKERFSAEFPKEGPSILRIQQVVRGDSAAYFCASSPPRGVATEAFFGQGTRLTVV.

The chain couples TRBV5-1 to TRBJ2-3; TRBD2 might be the D (6 bases). Germline V gives CDR1 SGHRS, CDR2 YFSETQ. The CDR3 covers 17 residues. V gave up 1 base and J gave up 2 bases, with 17 bases separating them. CDR3 nucleotides: TGCGCCAGCAGCTTGATGGGAGGTGGGTGGAACACAGATACGCAGTATTTT. Amino acids: CASSLMGGGWNTDTQYF.

Concerning this clone itself: This same CDR3 is encoded by further DNA sequences in the sample. The rearrangement links TRBV10-3 to TRBJ2-7, with TRBD2 matching 7 bases. The trim removed 3 bases at V and 2 bases at J, leaving 7 bases unmatched. This CDR3 contains 15 residues. CDR1 and CDR2 (germline): ENHRY, SYGVKD. The CDR3 here is CAISDSLADTYEQYF. In nucleotides, the CDR3 is TGTGCCATCAGTGATAGTCTAGCGGATACCTACGAGCAGTACTTC.

The chain uses TRBV11-3 and TRBJ1-2, with D perhaps matching TRBD1 (5 bases). The V gene lost 6 bases and the J gene lost 4 bases, with 12 bases spanning the gap. The CDR3 extends over 13 amino acids. Germline V gene sequence: CDR1 SGHNT, CDR2 YENEEA. Written as DNA, the CDR3 is TGTGCCAGCAGTGGAGGGACCGTCTATGGCTACACCTTC. It translates to CASSGGTVYGYTF.

The sample holds one count of this clone. The genes are TRBV9 and TRBJ2-5, with 11 bases identical to TRBD2. The CDR3 extends over 15 amino acids. In germline, CDR1 is SGDLS, CDR2 YYNGEE. The V gene end was trimmed by 7 bases and the J gene end by 5 bases; junction bases not matched to a gene: 10. CDR3 protein: CASGLAGGEGETQYF. The CDR3 coding sequence is TGTGCCAGCGGGCTAGCGGGAGGTGAGGGTGAGACCCAGTACTTC.

The rearrangement uses TRBV19 and TRBJ2-4, with 11 bases fitting TRBD2. CDR3 size: 15 residues. Germline CDR1 reads LNHDA; CDR2 reads SQIVND (reference sequence). The J segment lost 6 bases and the V segment lost 4 bases, leaving 5 bases of the junction unmatched. The CDR3 DNA follows: TGTGCCAGTAGTAGAGGGACTAGCGGAGGAAACATTCAGTACTTC. It encodes CASSRGTSGGNIQYF.

The J gene is TRBJ1-2, the V gene TRBV7-9; no firm D call. Trimming removed 2 bases from V and 4 bases from J, with 5 bases in between. Germline CDR1 SEHNR, CDR2 FQNEAQ (reference sequence). CDR3 length: 12 residues. CDR3 coding DNA: TGTGCCAGCAGCTTATCCGTCTATGGCTACACCTTC. Amino acids: CASSLSVYGYTF.

The chain couples TRBV5-1 to TRBJ2-7; 12 nucleotides line up with TRBD2. The germline V gene has CDR1 SGHRS and CDR2 YFSETQ. The V segment lost 5 bases and the J segment 3 bases; nucleotides outside the gene matches: 12. The CDR3 spans 17 residues. The CDR3 DNA reads as TGCGCCAGCAGGTGGACTAGCGGGATGGGTTCCCTCTACGAGCAGTACTTC. This codes for CASRWTSGMGSLYEQYF. Variable domain in full (rest from reference TRBV5-1 and TRBJ2-7): KAGVTQTPRYLIKTRGQQVTLSCSPISGHRSVSWYQQTPGQGLQFLFEYFSETQRNKGNFPGRFSGRQFSNSRSEMNVSTLELGDSALYLCASRWTSGMGSLYEQYFGPGTRLTVT.

This clone has more than one count but fewer than ten. The DNA of the CDR3 is TGTGCCAGCAGCGTAGGGCCCCAGGGAGGAGGTTACGAGCAGTACTTC. Translating gives CASSVGPQGGGYEQYF. This chain links TRBV9 with TRBJ2-7; D perhaps matches TRBD2 (6 bases). Trimming removed 0 bases at V and 4 bases at J, with 17 bases between. The CDR3 is 16 amino acids. Per germline, CDR1 SGDLS and CDR2 YYNGEE.

The gene calls are TRBV7-2 and TRBJ2-2; TRBD1 might be the D (5 bases). Germline CDR1 SGHTA, CDR2 FQGNSA. V was clipped by 5 bases and J by 6 bases, with 19 bases between them. The CDR3 has 16 amino acids. The CDR3 spells CASSARLQGAPGELFF. The CDR3 DNA follows: TGTGCCAGCAGCGCCCGCCTCCAGGGTGCCCCCGGGGAGCTGTTTTTT.

This clone was found once. CDR3 nucleotide sequence: TGCACCAGCAGCCAAGATAGGTTGACGGGAGGGCCTCTTAACAATGAGCAGTTCTTC. It is translated as CTSSQDRLTGGPLNNEQFF. The chain recombines TRBV1 with TRBJ2-1; the table gives TRBD2 as D, unverified against the DNA. TRBV1 counts as a pseudogene. This CDR3 region has 19 residues.